The TCR beta chain under discussion was sequenced for a study of blood T cell repertoires in COVID-19. Study-level information: Some COVID-19 samples were acute and others convalescent; all came from the United States, Italy and Spain.

The authors' processing: Nucleated cell number was recorded as an estimate derived from reference gene primer amplification. Some clones are missing from TCRdb's copy, which holds only in-frame ones; the method was immunoSEQ multiplex PCR. V, J and clone size were drawn from that table, and D and trimming were deduced from the DNA. Among approximately 71,000 clones listed, around 84% were seen once. This TCR was sampled from a man in his fifties with acute or convalescent COVID-19. Material for sequencing was peripheral blood.

DNA of the CDR3: TGTGCTAGTGGTTTGGGACAGGGCATCAATCAGCCCCAGCATTTT. It specifies CASGLGQGINQPQHF. The chain joins TRBV12-5 to TRBJ1-5, with TRBD1 matching 7 bases. Germline CDR1 and CDR2: LGHNT and FRNRAP. CDR3 size: 15 residues. Germline trimming cut 1 base from V and 3 bases from J; bases unmatched to any gene: 3.